This is a list of T cell receptor beta chains from one sample in a study of PD-L1 blockade in urothelial cancer. Generated by immunoSEQ multiplex PCR, the TCRdb table keeps only in-frame clones and is missing some. The sample holds tens of thousands of clones, roughly 88% seen once. Sequenced here: PBMCs, sampled around atezolizumab (anti-PD-L1) treatment. Receptors were obtained from a man between 50 and 59 years old with urothelial cancer. The CDR3 runs from the conserved cysteine through the conserved F or W. A D gene is named only where the DNA matches it firmly. A row's size may be missing; if present it is once, few, many or a size class.

TRBV7-9	TRBJ1-1	TRBD1	.	TGTGCCAGCAGCTTAGCTGCGACAGGGGGTGAAGCTTTCTTT	CASSLAATGGEAFF
TRBV11-2	TRBJ1-5	.	few	TGTGCCAGCAGCTTAGGGGCAGGGCCTTATCAGCCCCAGCATTTT	CASSLGAGPYQPQHF
TRBV21-1	TRBJ2-2	.	.	TGTGCCAGCTTGCGATCCTCAAACACCGGGGAGCTGTTTTTT	CASLRSSNTGELFF
TRBV19	TRBJ2-2	TRBD1	.	TGTGCCACCTGGACAGGGGGCTTGGGCGCCGGGGAGCTGTTTTTT	CATWTGGLGAGELFF
TRBV27	TRBJ2-1	.	.	TGTGCCAGCAGTCCCTTCCTCCAAGCGGGCGAATTCTACAATGAGCAGTTCTTC	CASSPFLQAGEFYNEQFF
TRBV9	TRBJ2-3	.	few	TGTGCCAGCAGCGTAGAGCCTAGCCGAAACACAGATACGCAGTATTTT	CASSVEPSRNTDTQYF
TRBV7-8	TRBJ2-3	.	.	TGTGCCAGCAGCTCCGATCTCAACAGTTGGGGCACAGATACGCAGTATTTT	CASSSDLNSWGTDTQYF
TRBV6-1	TRBJ1-5	.	.	TGTGCCAGCAGTGAAGGGGCAGGTTTTAATCAGCCCCAGCATTTT	CASSEGAGFNQPQHF
TRBV5-4	TRBJ2-7	TRBD2	once	TGTGCCAGCAGCTTAGCGGGAGCTAGCGAGCAGTACTTC	CASSLAGASEQYF
TRBV7-9	TRBJ1-5	.	.	TGTGCCAGCAGCGTATTTAATCAGCCCCAGCATTTT	CASSVFNQPQHF
TRBV4-2	TRBJ2-4	TRBD1	.	TGTGCCAGCAGCCAAGGGACAGGGGTTGTCAAAAACATTCAGTACTTC	CASSQGTGVVKNIQYF
TRBV21-1	TRBJ1-1	.	.	TGTGCCAGCAGCGGCGACAGGGAGTCGGCTTTCTTT	CASSGDRESAFF
TRBV19	TRBJ1-2	TRBD1	.	TGTGCCAGTAGTGCCGGGACAGGGACCTATGGCTACACCTTC	CASSAGTGTYGYTF
TRBV19	TRBJ2-4	.	.	TGTGCCAGTACGACAGCGGGCATTCAGTACTTC	CASTTAGIQYF
TRBV4-3	TRBJ2-5	.	.	TGCGCCAGCAGCCAGGGGGCGGGGGTTGCGGAGACCCAGTACTTC	CASSQGAGVAETQYF
TRBV5-1	TRBJ1-3	.	.	TGCGCCAGCAGTAAGACGACAGCCGTCAGTTTTGGAAACACCATATATTTT	CASSKTTAVSFGNTIYF
TRBV7-9	TRBJ2-7	TRBD2	.	TGTGCCAGCAGCCCACCCACGAGCGGGACGTTTACCTACGAGCAGTACTTC	CASSPPTSGTFTYEQYF
TRBV10-2	TRBJ1-1	TRBD1	.	TGCGCCAGCAGTGAGTCCCCGGACAGGGGGTTGGCTTTCTTT	CASSESPDRGLAFF
TRBV7-9	TRBJ2-3	.	once	TGTGCCAGCAGCCAGGCAGATACGCAGTATTTT	CASSQADTQYF
TRBV21-1	TRBJ2-1	.	.	TGTGCCAGCAGCACGGGACTAGCGGGACCGGGCTCCTACAATGAGCAGTTCTTC	CASSTGLAGPGSYNEQFF
TRBV25-1	TRBJ2-1	.	.	TGTGCCAGCAGTGATCTCTTAAATGAGCAGTTCTTC	CASSDLLNEQFF
TRBV15	TRBJ2-2	.	.	TGTGCCACCAGCAGAGAGACCGGGACAAACACCGGGGAGCTGTTTTTT	CATSRETGTNTGELFF
TRBV27	TRBJ1-5	.	.	TGTGCCAGCAGTTTTGGCCCTGGTCAGCCCCAGCATTTT	CASSFGPGQPQHF
TRBV23-1	TRBJ2-7	.	.	TGCGCCAGCAGTCAATCGAGGCCGTACGAGCAGTACTTC	CASSQSRPYEQYF
TRBV5-1	TRBJ2-7	TRBD2	.	TGCGCCAGCAGCCAGAGCGGGGGGCCTATCTACGAGCAGTACTTC	CASSQSGGPIYEQYF
TRBV13	TRBJ2-1	.	.	TGTGCCAGCAGCGCTAGGGGGAGGGCCAGTAGAAATGAGCAGTTCTTC	CASSARGRASRNEQFF
TRBV10-3	TRBJ2-3	.	.	TGTGCCATTACAGGGGACTCCACAGATACGCAGTATTTT	CAITGDSTDTQYF